One and the same sample provided the 24 T cell receptor beta chains below, sequenced in a study of blood T cells in healthy people across ages. A J-beta primer mix and a sample-barcoded 5' primer were used in a second PCR of about 7 to 12 cycles. TCRdb reanalysed the 5' RACE reads using MiXCR and keeps one entry per CDR3 protein. The repertoire consists of about 290,000 distinct CDR3 sequences, with around 29% occurring once and the leading ten covering 29%. The sample was blood. Receptors originate from a woman aged 70-85 years in good health.

This clonotype was counted a few times. The V and J genes are TRBV27 and TRBJ2-5, with 12 bases matching TRBD2. The DNA matches TRBJ2-7 better at its end, which makes the J call doubtful. This CDR3 has 15 amino acids. Germline assignment: CDR1 MNHEY and CDR2 SMNVEV (reference sequence). The CDR3 region is CASSRGLAGSYEQYF. CDR3 nucleotides: TGTGCCAGCAGTCGCGGACTAGCGGGGTCCTACGAGCAGTACTTC.

The rearrangement uses TRBV12-3 or TRBV12-4 and TRBJ1-5; D unclear. CDR3 length: 15 amino acids. Trimming stripped 1 base from V and 2 bases from J, with 9 bases between. CDR3 sequence: CASSLEGSGNQPQHF. CDR3 nucleotides: TGTGCCAGCAGTTTAGAGGGATCAGGCAATCAGCCCCAGCATTTT.

This clonotype was recorded a few times. This chain joins TRBV14 and TRBJ2-1; 7 bases map to TRBD1. The CDR3 has 15 residues. J was trimmed by 8 bases and V by 4 bases; bases with no gene match: 11. Germline CDR1 reads SGHDN; CDR2 reads FVKESK. CDR3 nucleotides: TGTGCCAGCAGCCGCCAGACAGGGATTAGGGATGAGCAGTTCTTC. Its translation is CASSRQTGIRDEQFF.

The chain recombines TRBV29-1 with TRBJ2-3; the match to TRBD2 covers 8 bases. CDR3 length: 14 residues. Germline assignment: CDR1 SQVTM and CDR2 ANQGSEA. The junction had 6 bases not matched to a gene; V was cut back by 6 bases and J by 1 base. The CDR3 DNA sequence: TGCAGCGTATTGAGCGGGAGTGGCACAGATACGCAGTATTTT. Translation: CSVLSGSGTDTQYF.

V usage is TRBV20-1 and J usage is TRBJ2-3, with 8 bases matching TRBD2. Germline V gene lookup returns CDR1 DFQATT and CDR2 SNEGSKA (reference sequence). The CDR3 is made up of 14 amino acids. J lost 1 base, V lost 4 bases, and 4 bases had no gene match. The CDR3 nucleotides are TGCAGTGCTATTCACGGGAGGGGCACAGATACGCAGTATTTT. Encoded protein: CSAIHGRGTDTQYF.

The chain is built from TRBV7-3 and TRBJ2-1; D is unclear. The germline V gene encodes CDR1 SGHTA and CDR2 FQGTGA. The V and J ends lost 1 base and 0 bases respectively, with 7 bases between them. This CDR3 spans 15 amino acids. The CDR3 DNA reads TGTGCCAGCAGCTTAAAAGCCGACTCCTACAATGAGCAGTTCTTC. Translating it yields CASSLKADSYNEQFF.

The chain links TRBV20-1 to TRBJ1-2; the D gene is possibly TRBD1 (6 bases). This CDR3 is 15 amino acids long. The V and J ends lost 3 bases and 3 bases respectively, with 17 bases between them. The germline V gene has CDR1 DFQATT and CDR2 SNEGSKA (reference sequence). CDR3 nucleotides: TGCAGTGCTAGGGTCCAGGGGCTGGGGGACTATGGCTACACCTTC. Protein: CSARVQGLGDYGYTF.

This clonotype was detected only a few times. The J gene is TRBJ2-1, the V gene TRBV5-1; 9 bases are shared with TRBD2. V lost 2 bases to trimming and J lost 9 bases; unmatched junction nucleotides: 12. The CDR3 loop spans 16 amino acids. Germline lookup yields CDR1 SGHRS and CDR2 YFSETQ. The CDR3 spells CASSFNGGRAEVEQFF. CDR3 DNA sequence: TGCGCCAGCAGCTTTAACGGCGGGAGGGCCGAAGTTGAGCAGTTCTTC. Full variable domain (missing parts from reference TRBV5-1 and TRBJ2-1): KAGVTQTPRYLIKTRGQQVTLSCSPISGHRSVSWYQQTPGQGLQFLFEYFSETQRNKGNFPGRFSGRQFSNSRSEMNVSTLELGDSALYLCASSFNGGRAEVEQFFGPGTRLTVL.

This rearrangement joins TRBV5-4 to TRBJ1-2; D remains ambiguous. The ends were cut back, 2 bases at V and 8 bases at J, with 16 bases in the middle. This CDR3 contains 14 residues. CDR1 is SGHNT, CDR2 YYREEE, per germline (reference sequence). The CDR3 spells CASSFVGPTGGYTF. CDR3 in DNA: TGTGCCAGCAGCTTTGTGGGCCCCACGGGGGGCTACACCTTC.

The rearrangement links TRBV18 to TRBJ2-1; perhaps D is TRBD1 or TRBD2 (5 bases each). Germline V gives CDR1 KGHSH, CDR2 LQKENI. V gave up 6 bases and J gave up 4 bases, with 16 bases separating them. The CDR3 is 15 amino acids. CDR3 region: CASSLTGTSYNEQFF. DNA for the CDR3: TGTGCCAGCTCGCTTACCGGGACCTCGTACAATGAGCAGTTCTTC.

This clonotype was counted between two and nine times. The gene calls are TRBV27 and TRBJ2-1; D uncertain. The CDR3 loop spans 14 amino acids. V lost 9 bases to trimming and J lost 1 base, with 13 bases between them. Per the germline V gene, CDR1 is MNHEY and CDR2 is SMNVEV (reference sequence). The CDR3 protein is CASMMQVSYNEQFF. CDR3 sequence (DNA): TGTGCCAGTATGATGCAGGTGTCCTACAATGAGCAGTTCTTC.

This chain links TRBV12-3 or TRBV12-4 with TRBJ1-5; D is uncertain. The CDR3 totals 13 residues. V lost 2 bases, J lost 5 bases, and 7 bases lay in between. The DNA for the CDR3 is TGTGCCAGCAGTTTACGAGACTATCAGCCCCAGCATTTT. It specifies CASSLRDYQPQHF.

This clonotype has a count of ten or more. This chain uses TRBV6-5 with TRBJ2-5, with TRBD2 identical over 7 bases. The germline gives CDR1 MNHEY, CDR2 SVGAGI. Trimming removed 2 bases from V and 0 bases from J; junction bases left unmatched: 15. This CDR3 spans 19 amino acids. The CDR3 region is CASSYPSLLAATYQETQYF. The CDR3, as DNA: TGTGCCAGCAGTTACCCCTCCCTCCTAGCGGCAACGTACCAAGAGACCCAGTACTTC.

V gene TRBV7-9 combines with J gene TRBJ2-2, with no clear D. V gave up 1 base and J gave up 4 bases, with 13 bases separating them. This CDR3 region has 16 residues. Germline V gene sequence: CDR1 SEHNR, CDR2 FQNEAQ (reference sequence). The chain's CDR3 is CASSLGGSQLTGELFF. The CDR3, as DNA: TGTGCCAGCAGCTTAGGTGGAAGCCAGCTCACCGGGGAGCTGTTTTTT. The variable domain in full, with the rest retrieved from reference TRBV7-9 and TRBJ2-2, is DTGVSQNPRHKITKRGQNVTFRCDPISEHNRLYWYRQTLGQGPEFLTYFQNEAQLEKSRLLSDRFSAERPKGSFSTLEIQRTEQGDSAMYLCASSLGGSQLTGELFFGEGSRLTVL.

V and J are TRBV29-1 and TRBJ1-2; D is undetermined. Germline V gives CDR1 SQVTM, CDR2 ANQGSEA. V was pared by 4 bases and J by 5 bases, with 11 bases between. The CDR3 covers 12 residues. CDR3 residues: CSVAPQEYGYTF. In DNA form, the CDR3 reads TGCAGCGTTGCCCCCCAGGAATATGGCTACACCTTC.

The V gene is TRBV19, the J gene TRBJ1-1; 8 bases match TRBD1. Per the germline V gene, CDR1 is LNHDA and CDR2 is SQIVND (reference sequence). V was pared by 9 bases and J by 4 bases, with 10 bases of the junction left unmatched. The length of the CDR3 is 14 residues. CDR3 bases: TGTGCCAGCCAGAGACAGGGGTCCCCCACTGAAGCTTTCTTT. This codes for CASQRQGSPTEAFF.

The chain links TRBV7-9 to TRBJ2-2; tentatively, D is TRBD1 or TRBD2 (5 bases each). This CDR3 has 15 amino acids. CDR1 and CDR2 (germline): SEHNR, FQNEAQ (reference sequence). With 5 bases removed from V and 5 bases from J, the gap between germline ends came to 15 bases. The chain's CDR3 is CASSRIQGATGELFF. CDR3 bases: TGTGCCAGCAGCCGAATTCAGGGAGCAACCGGGGAGCTGTTTTTT.

This clonotype was observed a few times. The chain is built from TRBV20-1 and TRBJ2-3; TRBD2 might be the D (6 bases). The CDR3 spans 12 residues. Germline V lookup: CDR1 DFQATT, CDR2 SNEGSKA (reference sequence). The ends were cut back, 6 bases at V and 6 bases at J, with 13 bases in the middle. CDR3 nucleotides: TGCAGTGCAAGGGACTGGGAGGATACGCAGTATTTT. Its translation: CSARDWEDTQYF.

This chain links TRBV5-1 with TRBJ2-3, with 7 nucleotides matching TRBD1. Per germline, CDR1 SGHRS and CDR2 YFSETQ. V shed 4 bases and J 3 bases; nucleotides not matched to a gene: 8. This CDR3 is 15 amino acids long. The CDR3 spells CASSRTKGATDTQYF. CDR3 coding DNA: TGCGCCAGCAGCCGTACCAAGGGGGCGACAGATACGCAGTATTTT.

The rearrangement uses TRBV3-1 and TRBJ1-3, with D possibly TRBD1 on 5 matching bases. CDR1 LGHDT and CDR2 YNNKEL come from the germline V gene (reference sequence). The germline V and J ends were trimmed by 4 bases and 0 bases, with 10 bases remaining between them. The CDR3 loop spans 15 amino acids. The CDR3 bases are TGTGCCAGCAGCCGCGGGACTGACTCTGGAAACACCATATATTTT. Translating it yields CASSRGTDSGNTIYF. The full variable domain, its missing parts supplied by reference TRBV3-1 and TRBJ1-3, is DTAVSQTPKYLVTQMGNDKSIKCEQNLGHDTMYWYKQDSKKFLKIMFSYNNKELIINETVPNRFSPKSPDKAHLNLHINSLELGDSAVYFCASSRGTDSGNTIYFGEGSWLTVV.

The chain recombines TRBV7-2 with TRBJ2-3, with D uncertain. The CDR3 spans 14 residues. Between the trimmed V and J ends, which lost 1 base and 2 bases, there was a span of 7 bases. CDR1 is SGHTA, CDR2 FQGNSA, per germline. This CDR3 reads CASSLGAYTDTQYF. The DNA of the CDR3 is TGTGCCAGCAGCTTAGGGGCCTACACAGATACGCAGTATTTT.

The rearrangement links TRBV9 to TRBJ1-1; 10 bases match TRBD1. The CDR3 spans 15 residues. Looked up from germline, CDR1 is SGDLS and CDR2 is YYNGEE. Trimming cost V 4 bases and J 5 bases; bases outside gene matches: 8. The CDR3 protein is CASSPPGQGRTEAFF. CDR3 DNA sequence: TGTGCCAGCAGCCCCCCGGGACAGGGGAGGACTGAAGCTTTCTTT.

The CDR3 here is CASAPGQGLTNEKLFF. For the CDR3, the DNA is TGTGCTAGTGCCCCAGGACAGGGCTTGACTAATGAAAAACTGTTTTTT. V gene TRBV12-5 combines with J gene TRBJ1-4; 8 nucleotides agree with TRBD1. The germline V gene has CDR1 LGHNT and CDR2 FRNRAP. Trimming removed 7 bases from V and 2 bases from J; junction bases left unmatched: 9. This CDR3 has 16 amino acids.

The chain uses TRBV3-1 and TRBJ1-1; D is perhaps TRBD1 (6 bases). Looked up from germline, CDR1 is LGHDT and CDR2 is YNNKEL (reference sequence). This CDR3 spans 16 amino acids. Trimming removed 1 base from V and 2 bases from J, with 14 bases in between. The CDR3 DNA follows: TGTGCCAGCAGCCAAGTCGGGGGCGTGGCTAACACTGAAGCTTTCTTT. This gives the protein CASSQVGGVANTEAFF.